The 27 T cell receptor beta chains reported below all come from one sample, sequenced in a study of blood T cell repertoires in COVID-19. The protocol was immunoSEQ multiplex PCR, while the TCRdb copy is restricted to in-frame clones and leaves out a portion. Among just over 300,000 clones listed, roughly 90% were seen once. Sequencing was carried out using PBMCs or T cells enriched from blood (not recorded which). Source of these receptors: a woman aged 18-35 years with acute COVID-19.

The chain joins TRBV25-1 to TRBJ2-7, with D maybe TRBD2 (6 bases). Germline CDR1 is MGHDK and CDR2 is SYGVNS. With 8 bases removed from V and 0 bases from J, the gap between germline ends came to 11 bases. This CDR3 contains 13 residues. The CDR3 DNA reads TGTGCCAGCCAGATTAGCGGCTCCTACGAGCAGTACTTC. Translating gives CASQISGSYEQYF.

V gene TRBV9 combines with J gene TRBJ2-3; 8 bases match TRBD2. Germline V gene data show CDR1 as SGDLS and CDR2 as YYNGEE. The V gene end was trimmed by 4 bases and the J gene end by 4 bases; junction bases not matched to a gene: 8. CDR3 length equals 15 residues. The CDR3 loop reads CASSYKREFADTQYF. The CDR3 DNA is TGTGCCAGCAGCTATAAGCGGGAGTTCGCAGATACGCAGTATTTT.

This clone was counted once. V gene TRBV4-1 combines with J gene TRBJ2-5; possibly TRBD2 for D (7 bases). V lost 4 bases and J lost 5, with 17 bases in between. Germline V lookup: CDR1 MGHRA, CDR2 YSYEKL. The CDR3 extends over 15 amino acids. The CDR3 region is CASSRQGGGGETQYF. The DNA of the CDR3 is TGCGCCAGCAGCCGACAAGGGGGGGGCGGGGAGACCCAGTACTTC.

This clone was counted between two and nine times. The chain has TRBV19 and TRBJ1-2; tentatively, D is TRBD1 (5 bases). The CDR3 consists of 11 residues. V was shortened by 7 bases and J by 8 bases, with 11 bases between the two germline ends. Germline CDR1 LNHDA, CDR2 SQIVND (reference sequence). CDR3 in amino acids: CASTRGSGYTF. The CDR3 DNA sequence: TGTGCCAGTACAAGGGGAAGCGGCTACACCTTC. Complete variable domain (other parts from reference TRBV19 and TRBJ1-2): DGGITQSPKYLFRKEGQNVTLSCEQNLNHDAMYWYRQDPGQGLRLIYYSQIVNDFQKGDIAEGYSVSREKKESFPLTVTSAQKNPTAFYLCASTRGSGYTFGSGTRLTVV.

V gene TRBV28 combines with J gene TRBJ2-3; a possible D gene is TRBD1 (5 bases). V lost 6 bases and J 0 bases, leaving 10 bases between the germline ends. Germline CDR1 MDHEN, CDR2 SYDVKM. The CDR3 spans 14 residues. CDR3 residues: CASSVRQSTDTQYF. For the CDR3, the DNA is TGTGCCAGCAGCGTTAGACAGAGCACAGATACGCAGTATTTT.

This clone appeared a single time. This sequence joins TRBV6-5 and TRBJ1-6, with D hard to call. Per germline, CDR1 MNHEY and CDR2 SVGAGI. V was clipped by 6 bases and J by 9 bases, with 15 bases between them. The CDR3 is 14 amino acids. The CDR3 DNA sequence: TGTGCCAGCAGCGGAGGCCTTTTAGGTTCACCCCTCCACTTT. Translated, it gives CASSGGLLGSPLHF.

The V and J genes are TRBV9 and TRBJ1-5; tentative D call: TRBD1 (5 bases). The V gene's germline CDR1 is SGDLS and CDR2 YYNGEE. Trimming stripped 4 bases from V and 7 bases from J, with 15 bases between. CDR3 length: 14 amino acids. CDR3: CASSFQGMGQPQHF. The DNA for the CDR3 is TGTGCCAGCAGCTTCCAGGGAATGGGGCAGCCCCAGCATTTT.

The J gene is TRBJ1-5, the V gene TRBV6-1; D is possibly TRBD1 (5 bases). CDR1 MNHNS and CDR2 SASEGT come from the germline V gene. Trimming pared 1 base from V and 5 bases from J, leaving 12 bases between. The CDR3 is made up of 15 amino acids. CDR3 sequence reads: CASSEEGRDYQPQHF. The CDR3 DNA follows: TGTGCCAGCAGTGAAGAGGGCAGGGACTATCAGCCCCAGCATTTT.

The chain is built from TRBV19 and TRBJ2-7; 10 bases line up with TRBD1. The ends lost 9 bases at V and 6 bases at J; junction bases unmatched: 8. Germline lookup yields CDR1 LNHDA and CDR2 SQIVND (reference sequence). This CDR3 has 13 amino acids. The CDR3: CASDPGTGVEQYF. The CDR3, as DNA: TGTGCCAGCGACCCCGGGACAGGGGTCGAGCAGTACTTC.

This clone occurred a few times. J is TRBJ1-5 and V is TRBV27, with D hard to call. Germline CDR1 MNHEY, CDR2 SMNVEV (reference sequence). The CDR3 is 18 amino acids. V was trimmed by 8 bases and J by 0 bases, leaving 23 bases between them. CDR3 nucleotides: TGTGCCAGCCGCCGCCGACCCCCCCGGGAAGGTAGCAATCAGCCCCAGCATTTT. Translated, it gives CASRRRPPREGSNQPQHF.

There are a few counts of this clone. The chain carries TRBV5-1 and TRBJ1-1; D gene uncertain. This CDR3 has 13 amino acids. Per germline, CDR1 SGHRS and CDR2 YFSETQ. Trimming cost V 3 bases and J 3 bases, with 9 bases left between them. The CDR3 region is CASSSSPYTEAFF. CDR3 sequence (DNA): TGCGCCAGCAGCTCCAGTCCCTACACTGAAGCTTTCTTT.

The chain couples TRBV24-1 to TRBJ1-1, with 7 bases lining up with TRBD1. V shed 5 bases and J 7 bases; nucleotides not matched to a gene: 6. The CDR3 sequence is 13 residues long. Germline loops: CDR1 KGHDR, CDR2 SFDVKD. This CDR3 reads CATSGGGFGEAFF. CDR3 sequence (DNA): TGTGCCACCAGTGGAGGGGGCTTTGGTGAAGCTTTCTTT.

To note about this clone: The sample has other DNA sequences that encode this CDR3 too. The rearrangement links TRBV28 to TRBJ1-1, with D possibly being TRBD1 (5 bases). The CDR3 is 14 amino acids. Germline CDR1 and CDR2: MDHEN and SYDVKM. The V end was cut by 2 bases, the J end by 1 base, with 8 bases between. As DNA, the CDR3 is TGTGCCAGCAGTTTAAGGCAGGGGAACACTGAAGCTTTCTTT. It codes for CASSLRQGNTEAFF.

The rearrangement joins TRBV7-2 to TRBJ2-1; 9 positions match TRBD1. Germline-derived CDR1 and CDR2 are SGHTA and FQGNSA. The CDR3 is 15 amino acids. Trimming removed 1 base from V and 3 bases from J; junction bases left unmatched: 1. CDR3: CASSLEGQGYNEQFF. Here the CDR3 DNA reads TGTGCCAGCAGCTTAGAGGGACAGGGCTACAATGAGCAGTTCTTC.

The V call is TRBV18, the J call TRBJ2-7; weak D call: TRBD2 (6 bases). The CDR3 loop spans 14 amino acids. The ends were cut back, 3 bases at V and 5 bases at J, with 14 bases in the middle. The V gene's germline CDR1 is KGHSH and CDR2 LQKENI. The CDR3 DNA is TGTGCCAGCTCACCCGTCGGGGGTGGCGACGAGCAGTACTTC. This gives the protein CASSPVGGGDEQYF.

The chain has TRBV6-5 and TRBJ1-3; D not resolved. Trimming pared 7 bases from V and 0 bases from J, leaving 4 bases between. Looked up from germline, CDR1 is MNHEY and CDR2 is SVGAGI. CDR3 length: 12 residues. This CDR3 is CASTSSGNTIYF. In DNA, the CDR3 is TGTGCCAGCACGAGCTCTGGAAACACCATATATTTT.

The J gene is TRBJ1-4, the V gene TRBV6-1, with D tentatively TRBD1 (6 bases). Trimming stripped 4 bases from V and 3 bases from J, with 15 bases between. Germline V gene data show CDR1 as MNHNS and CDR2 as SASEGT. CDR3 length: 16 amino acids. CDR3 region: CASSVSRQASNEKLFF. The CDR3 region has the DNA TGTGCCAGCAGTGTATCAAGACAGGCGTCTAATGAAAAACTGTTTTTT.

V usage is TRBV18 and J usage is TRBJ1-5; 7 bases line up with TRBD1. This CDR3 spans 17 amino acids. J was trimmed by 3 bases and V by 1 base; bases with no gene match: 9. From germline, CDR1 is KGHSH and CDR2 LQKENI. CDR3 nucleotides: TGTGCCAGCTCACCACAGATGGAGACAGGGAACAATCAGCCCCAGCATTTT. Its protein is CASSPQMETGNNQPQHF.

The chain joins TRBV9 to TRBJ2-7; D perhaps matches TRBD2 (5 bases). This CDR3 comprises 13 residues. V was cut by 0 bases and J by 6 bases, with 10 bases left in between. Germline V gives CDR1 SGDLS, CDR2 YYNGEE. The CDR3 here is CASSVAGEGEQYF. The CDR3 nucleotides are TGTGCCAGCAGCGTAGCCGGGGAAGGCGAGCAGTACTTC. Filled out from reference TRBV9 and TRBJ2-7, the complete variable domain reads DSGVTQTPKHLITATGQRVTLRCSPRSGDLSVYWYQQSLDQGLQFLIQYYNGEERAKGNILERFSAQQFPDLHSELNLSSLELGDSALYFCASSVAGEGEQYFGPGTRLTVT.

The genes are TRBV28 and TRBJ1-6; TRBD1 might be the D (6 bases). The CDR3 runs to 12 residues. V dropped 3 bases and J dropped 14 bases, with 11 bases sitting between them. Germline CDR1 MDHEN, CDR2 SYDVKM. The CDR3 loop is CASSFPDSTLHF. CDR3 in DNA: TGTGCCAGCAGTTTCCCGGACAGCACCCTCCACTTT.

The chain carries TRBV9 and TRBJ2-1; D possibly corresponds to TRBD2 (5 bases). There are 17 residues in the CDR3. V lost 2 bases, J lost 7 bases, and 22 bases lay in between. From germline, CDR1 is SGDLS and CDR2 YYNGEE. The DNA for the CDR3 is TGTGCCAGCAGCGTGGGTCCCGAGAGCGGCCCGATGAATGAGCAGTTCTTC. It translates to CASSVGPESGPMNEQFF.

This clone is a singleton in its sample. This chain connects TRBV28 to TRBJ2-7; the match to TRBD1 covers 7 bases. The CDR3 loop spans 12 amino acids. CDR1 is MDHEN, CDR2 SYDVKM, per germline. The J segment lost 2 bases and the V segment lost 8 bases, leaving 3 bases of the junction unmatched. Written as DNA, the CDR3 is TGTGCCAGCGGGGACAGCGCCTACGAGCAGTACTTC. This sequence encodes CASGDSAYEQYF.

This rearrangement joins TRBV30 to TRBJ1-1; no clear D. The CDR3 loop spans 16 amino acids. CDR1 is GTSNPN, CDR2 SVGIG, per germline (reference sequence). The germline V and J ends were trimmed by 4 bases and 0 bases, with 18 bases remaining between them. Here the CDR3 DNA reads TGTGCCTGGACTCACCCATCCCAGAATCTGAACACTGAAGCTTTCTTT. This codes for CAWTHPSQNLNTEAFF.

The chain links TRBV7-9 to TRBJ1-2; 10 bases fit TRBD1. The CDR3 has 17 residues. Germline CDR1 is SEHNR and CDR2 is FQNEAQ (reference sequence). The trim removed 1 base at V and 2 bases at J, leaving 7 bases unmatched. CDR3 in DNA: TGTGCCAGCAGCTTAGTCGACAGGGGGCGAAAAAACTATGGCTACACCTTC. Its protein is CASSLVDRGRKNYGYTF.

This chain links TRBV10-3 with TRBJ1-1; 12 bases agree with TRBD1. After removal of 4 bases from V and 5 bases from J, the junction contained 2 bases not matched to a gene. This CDR3 has 14 residues. Germline values: CDR1 ENHRY, CDR2 SYGVKD. The CDR3 sequence: CAISGGQGATEAFF. Written as DNA, the CDR3 is TGTGCCATCAGTGGGGGACAGGGGGCAACTGAAGCTTTCTTT.

The genes are TRBV28 and TRBJ2-3; D call uncertain. Germline-derived CDR1 and CDR2 are MDHEN and SYDVKM. Trimming took 10 bases from V and 3 from J, leaving 14 bases between them. This CDR3 has 13 residues. The CDR3 is CATGRGRTDTQYF. The CDR3 DNA reads as TGTGCCACCGGTCGAGGCAGAACAGATACGCAGTATTTT.

CDR3 nucleotide sequence: TGTGCCAGCAGCCAAGTTAGCGGCAACTTCAATGAGCAGTTCTTC. Amino acid sequence: CASSQVSGNFNEQFF. This chain connects TRBV3-1 (or the pseudogene TRBV3-2) to TRBJ2-1, with D perhaps matching TRBD2 (6 bases). CDR1 and CDR2 from the germline V gene are LGHDT and YNNKEL (reference sequence). The V gene lost 1 base and the J gene lost 6 bases, with 13 bases spanning the gap. This CDR3 region has 15 residues.